This passage covers 17 T cell receptor beta chains from one sample sequenced in a study of naive and memory T cell subsets. Amplification of ligated cDNA took four PCR rounds with SP2 and nested alpha and beta constant primers. Via MiXCR, TCRdb re-called the UMI-ligation and nested PCR reads, giving one row per CDR3 protein. The sample records around 30,000 distinct CDR3 sequences, more than 6.5% being singletons. Treatment indicated: skin biopsy from PPD injection site in Mantoux-positive individual. The library had UMIs added by 3' ligation of an oligonucleotide to TCR cDNA. This material consisted of skin, taken from a tuberculin skin test site. These receptors originate from an adult in good health.

This rearrangement joins TRBV12-3 or TRBV12-4 to TRBJ1-2, with 11 bases that match TRBD1. V shed 5 bases and J 4 bases; nucleotides not matched to a gene: 12. The CDR3 runs 17 residues. As DNA, the CDR3 is TGTGCCAGCAGTCCCGGACAGGGGGCCGGGGGGGTCTATGGCTACACCTTC. It is translated as CASSPGQGAGGVYGYTF.

This clonotype was seen a handful of times. A junction boundary mismatches the germline segment, possibly from a read error. This sequence joins TRBV3-1 and TRBJ1-2, with D maybe TRBD1 (6 bases). The CDR3 runs to 15 residues. Germline loops: CDR1 LGHDT, CDR2 YNNKEL (reference sequence). CDR3 nucleotide sequence: TGTGCCAGCAGCCAAGGGACAGTGGCGGGATATGGCGACACCTTC. This gives the protein CASSQGTVAGYGDTF.

This clonotype occurred many times. The chain uses TRBV18 and TRBJ1-5; D uncertain. Trimming took off 2 bases at V and 2 bases at J, with 7 bases between the two ends. This CDR3 contains 14 residues. Germline V CDR1 and CDR2: KGHSH, LQKENI. The CDR3 DNA reads as TGTGCCAGCTCACCAGATCATGGCAATCAGCCCCAGCATTTT. Its translation is CASSPDHGNQPQHF.

There are many counts of this clonotype. The chain recombines TRBV3-1 with TRBJ2-5, with TRBD2 matching over 12 bases. Germline CDR1 reads LGHDT; CDR2 reads YNNKEL (reference sequence). Trimming removed 0 bases from V and 5 bases from J; junction bases left unmatched: 4. The CDR3 has 16 residues. The CDR3 region has the DNA TGTGCCAGCAGCCAAGAACTAGCGGGGGGCCTGGAGACCCAGTACTTC. Protein sequence: CASSQELAGGLETQYF.

This clonotype showed up many times. The chain couples TRBV19 to TRBJ2-1; 7 nucleotides line up with TRBD1. J was trimmed by 3 bases and V by 2 bases; bases with no gene match: 10. Per the germline V gene, CDR1 is LNHDA and CDR2 is SQIVND (reference sequence). This CDR3 comprises 17 residues. The CDR3 region has the DNA TGTGCCAGTAGTATACCTTGGGCCGGGACAGTCTACAATGAGCAGTTCTTC. Its translation: CASSIPWAGTVYNEQFF.

CDR3 amino acids: CASSVPPSGGDTGELFF. DNA of the CDR3: TGTGCCAGCAGCGTACCTCCCTCGGGGGGCGACACCGGGGAGCTGTTTTTT. This chain uses TRBV11-2 with TRBJ2-2; maybe TRBD2 (7 bases). V was shortened by 5 bases and J by 3 bases, with 19 bases between the two germline ends. This CDR3 contains 17 residues. Germline values: CDR1 SGHAT, CDR2 FQNNGV.

This clonotype was seen a few times. The CDR3 DNA reads as TGTGCCAGCAGGGCACAAGGGGGACATAGCACAGATACGCAGTATTTT. Encoded protein: CASRAQGGHSTDTQYF. The chain uses TRBV12-3 or TRBV12-4 and TRBJ2-3; tentatively, D is TRBD1 (6 bases). This CDR3 is 16 amino acids long. Deletions cut 6 bases from V and 0 bases from J, with 16 bases between.

This clonotype was recorded at least ten times. The chain has TRBV7-6 and TRBJ1-5; tentatively, D is TRBD1 (5 bases). Germline CDR1 and CDR2: SGHVS and FNYEAQ. The CDR3 runs 17 residues. The V end was cut by 2 bases, the J end by 1 base, with 15 bases between. CDR3 sequence (DNA): TGTGCCAGCAGCTTATCGGTGGGGCGAGGAAGCAATCAGCCCCAGCATTTT. The encoded protein is CASSLSVGRGSNQPQHF.

V and J are TRBV5-4 and TRBJ1-2; D uncertain. Trimming stripped 0 bases from V and 5 bases from J, with 14 bases between. The CDR3 runs to 15 residues. Germline assignment: CDR1 SGHNT and CDR2 YYREEE (reference sequence). The CDR3 nucleotides are TGTGCCAGCAGCTTGGATGAGGCCAGCTCATATGGCTACACCTTC. This sequence encodes CASSLDEASSYGYTF.

This clonotype was seen a handful of times. The CDR3 is CASNPATNEKLFF. For the CDR3, the DNA is TGTGCCAGTAATCCCGCAACTAATGAAAAACTGTTTTTT. The V gene is TRBV19, the J gene TRBJ1-4; D is uncertain. Trimming took 7 bases from V and 0 from J, leaving 6 bases between them. The germline CDR1 and CDR2 sequences are LNHDA and SQIVND (reference sequence). The CDR3 is 13 amino acids.

On this clonotype itself: It may be a read error: a sequence one base away is much more abundant. The V call is TRBV7-2, the J call TRBJ2-2; D is unclear. This CDR3 spans 13 amino acids. Between the trimmed V and J ends, which lost 4 bases and 7 bases, there was a span of 10 bases. Looked up from germline, CDR1 is SGHTA and CDR2 is FQGNSA. The CDR3 reads CASSSHYDGELFF. The CDR3 DNA sequence: TGTGCCAGCAGCTCGCACTACGACGGGGAGCTGTTTTTT.

This clonotype turned up a few times. The rearrangement links TRBV12-3 or TRBV12-4 to TRBJ1-2; D is unclear. The V gene lost 3 bases and the J gene lost 13 bases, with 18 bases spanning the gap. This CDR3 spans 13 amino acids. CDR3 DNA: TGTGCCAGCAGTTTGGACCAGGTTCTCCCTATCACCTTC. It is translated as CASSLDQVLPITF.

This chain connects TRBV5-1 to TRBJ1-1; D call uncertain. V was trimmed by 0 bases and J by 7 bases, leaving 10 bases between them. Germline CDR1 reads SGHRS; CDR2 reads YFSETQ. The CDR3 is 13 residues long. CDR3 in DNA: TGCGCCAGCAGCTTGGAAGTACCCTATGAAGCTTTCTTT. Its protein is CASSLEVPYEAFF.

This clonotype was recorded many times. The chain carries TRBV28 and TRBJ2-1; 10 bases fit TRBD1. CDR3 length equals 16 residues. The junction had 8 bases not matched to a gene; V was cut back by 3 bases and J by 6 bases. Germline lookup yields CDR1 MDHEN and CDR2 SYDVKM. The CDR3 region is CASSFAPGQGINEQFF. As DNA, the CDR3 is TGTGCCAGCAGTTTCGCACCGGGACAGGGGATCAATGAGCAGTTCTTC.

This clonotype showed up just a few times. The chain uses TRBV6-5 and TRBJ1-2; no reliable D call. The CDR3 spans 13 residues. Germline assignment: CDR1 MNHEY and CDR2 SVGAGI. V gave up 6 bases and J gave up 5 bases, with 13 bases separating them. DNA for the CDR3: TGTGCCAGCAGACCTACCGAAAGGTATGGCTACACCTTC. Amino acid sequence: CASRPTERYGYTF.

The sample holds many counts of this clonotype. The chain couples TRBV5-6 to TRBJ2-1; no clear D. From germline, CDR1 is SGHDT and CDR2 YYEEEE. The CDR3 is 13 amino acids. Trimming pared 2 bases from V and 10 bases from J, leaving 13 bases between. CDR3 protein: CASSFFGVGEQFF. The CDR3 DNA reads as TGTGCCAGCAGCTTTTTTGGGGTCGGCGAGCAGTTCTTC.

This clonotype was found a few times. The chain recombines TRBV18 with TRBJ1-1; D is perhaps TRBD1 (6 bases). Germline CDR1 and CDR2: KGHSH and LQKENI. The CDR3 totals 13 residues. V gave up 4 bases and J gave up 5 bases, with 11 bases separating them. CDR3 amino acids: CASSLAGETEAFF. In nucleotides, the CDR3 is TGTGCCAGCTCACTGGCAGGGGAAACTGAAGCTTTCTTT.